A selection of T cell receptor beta chains follows, all from one sample in a study of blood T cell repertoires in COVID-19. TCRdb's table, derived via immunoSEQ multiplex PCR, lists solely in-frame clones and lacks some. The sample records a few hundred thousand clones, approximately 85% being singletons. The source material was PBMCs or T cells enriched from blood (not recorded which). These receptors came from a woman in her twenties or thirties who had recovered from COVID-19. Both conserved end residues are trimmed from each CDR3. The order of the fields is J gene, V gene, CDR3 protein.

TRBJ1-6 | TRBV27 | ASSRGGAVNSPLH
TRBJ1-5 | TRBV27 | ASSYRGDQPQH
TRBJ1-4 | TRBV15 | ATSRAVMVEGEKLF
TRBJ2-1 | TRBV6-5 | ASSQTANSYNEQF
TRBJ2-5 | TRBV7-9 | ASSLMPEETQY
TRBJ1-4 | TRBV9 | ASSSGSANEKLF
TRBJ2-7 | TRBV28 | ASRPSLAGGPYEQY
TRBJ2-7 | TRBV28 | ASSFSGLYEQY
TRBJ2-3 | TRBV7-2 | ASRSSSGRDTQY
TRBJ1-2 | TRBV16 | ASSQQGVYGYT
TRBJ2-7 | TRBV15 | ATSRDRETAIYEQY
TRBJ1-1 | TRBV2 | ASGIQGSTEAF
TRBJ2-1 | TRBV27 | ASSFGGHNEQF
TRBJ2-1 | TRBV3-1/TRBV3-2 | ASSQVRSEQF
TRBJ2-3 | TRBV27 | ASSPSGSTDTQY
TRBJ1-3 | TRBV10-2 | ASSDGGGSSGNTIY
TRBJ1-1 | TRBV28 | ASSSLWGGETEAF
TRBJ2-5 | TRBV9 | ASSVASGVRETQY
TRBJ1-2 | TRBV24-1 | ATSDTTGGGGYGYT